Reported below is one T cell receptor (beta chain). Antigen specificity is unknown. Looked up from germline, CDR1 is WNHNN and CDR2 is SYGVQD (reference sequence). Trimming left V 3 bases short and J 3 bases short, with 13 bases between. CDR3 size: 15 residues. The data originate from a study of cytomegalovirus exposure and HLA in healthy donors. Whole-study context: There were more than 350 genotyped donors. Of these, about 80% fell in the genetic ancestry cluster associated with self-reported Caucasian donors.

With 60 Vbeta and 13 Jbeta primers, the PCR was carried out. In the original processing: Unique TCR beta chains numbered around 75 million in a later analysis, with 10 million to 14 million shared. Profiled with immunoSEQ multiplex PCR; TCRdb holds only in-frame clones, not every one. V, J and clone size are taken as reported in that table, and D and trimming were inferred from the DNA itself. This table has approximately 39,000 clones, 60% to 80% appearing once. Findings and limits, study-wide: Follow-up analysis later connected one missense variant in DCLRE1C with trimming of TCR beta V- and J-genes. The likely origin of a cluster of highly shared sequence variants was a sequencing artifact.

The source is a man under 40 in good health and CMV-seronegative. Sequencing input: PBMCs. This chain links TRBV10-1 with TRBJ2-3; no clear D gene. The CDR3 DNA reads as TGCGCCAGCAGTGATTCGAGGCTTTCGACAGATACGCAGTATTTT. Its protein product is CASSDSRLSTDTQYF.